Shown below are 9 T cell receptor beta chains from a single sample sequenced in a study of T cell responses to AZD1222 COVID-19 vaccine (dated by TCRdb to the early 2020s). Libraries were built with the immunoSEQ multiplex PCR assay. The clones in this table, taken by TCRdb from immuneACCESS, are in-frame only. Not every clone is retained; where verified, under half of the shortfall comes from an unresolved V gene, and the cause of the rest is unknown. This sample comprises around 83,000 clones, about 92% of them detected only once. The top ten clones comprise approximately 5.2% of the sample. The time point label corresponds to: baseline before first vaccination. The starting material was peripheral blood, obtained on day 0 of AZD1222 vaccination. The source is an adult in good health.

This rearrangement joins TRBV5-4 to TRBJ2-7; D assignment may be TRBD1 or TRBD2 (6 bases each). The CDR3 is 15 residues long. Per germline, CDR1 SGHNT and CDR2 YYREEE (reference sequence). Trimming cost V 2 bases and J 4 bases, with 16 bases left between them. CDR3 DNA sequence: TGTGCCAGCAGCTTTGGTACAGGGAGGTGGTACGAGCAGTACTTC. Translating gives CASSFGTGRWYEQYF.

The chain uses TRBV29-1 and TRBJ2-2, with D maybe TRBD1 (6 bases). Per germline, CDR1 SQVTM and CDR2 ANQGSEA. This CDR3 spans 13 amino acids. V was shortened by 6 bases and J by 0 bases, with 8 bases between the two germline ends. CDR3 in amino acids: CSVGHTNTGELFF. CDR3 nucleotides: TGCAGCGTGGGACATACGAACACCGGGGAGCTGTTTTTT.

Regarding this clone: An end of the junction differs from the germline gene, which may be a read error. The rearrangement joins TRBV28 to TRBJ2-7; 7 bases line up with TRBD2. CDR3 size: 12 residues. Germline CDR1 and CDR2: MDHEN and SYDVKM. CDR3 bases: TGTGCCAGCTCCCCCCCAGGGAGGGCGGTGGACTTC. It encodes CASSPPGRAVDF.

The V gene is TRBV28, the J gene TRBJ2-7, with 7 bases aligning to TRBD1. Germline lookup yields CDR1 MDHEN and CDR2 SYDVKM. The CDR3 length is 14 residues. V gave up 3 bases and J gave up 5 bases; unmatched junction bases: 7. CDR3 DNA sequence: TGTGCCAGCAGTTTGGACAGGAGTAACGACGAGCAGTACTTC. Translating gives CASSLDRSNDEQYF.

The chain joins TRBV7-9 to TRBJ2-1; 8 nucleotides line up with TRBD2. V shed 6 bases, J shed 7 bases, and the junction held 11 bases outside the gene matches. The CDR3 consists of 15 residues. The germline V gene has CDR1 SEHNR and CDR2 FQNEAQ (reference sequence). This CDR3 reads CASRLSGGKGNEQFF. The CDR3 nucleotides read TGTGCCAGCAGGTTAAGCGGGGGAAAGGGGAATGAGCAGTTCTTC.

V is TRBV6-2 or TRBV6-3 and J is TRBJ1-4, with no clear D. V was pared by 6 bases and J by 10 bases, with 9 bases between. Germline lookup yields CDR1 MNHEY and CDR2 SVGEGT. The CDR3 covers 11 residues. The CDR3 is CASSDSRKLFF. CDR3 sequence (DNA): TGTGCCAGCAGCGATAGTAGAAAACTGTTTTTT.

V usage is TRBV29-1 and J usage is TRBJ2-7, with TRBD2 identical over 11 bases. J was trimmed by 3 bases and V by 6 bases; bases with no gene match: 1. The CDR3 contains 12 residues. In germline, CDR1 is SQVTM, CDR2 ANQGSEA. The CDR3 bases are TGCAGCGTGACTAGCGGGATCTACGAGCAGTACTTC. It yields the protein CSVTSGIYEQYF.

The chain is built from TRBV5-1 and TRBJ1-5, with 10 bases aligning to TRBD1. This CDR3 is built from 15 residues. CDR1 is SGHRS, CDR2 YFSETQ, per germline. Trimming cost V 4 bases and J 7 bases; bases outside gene matches: 8. The CDR3 sequence is CASSLGQGVGQPQHF. CDR3 nucleotide sequence: TGCGCCAGCAGCCTAGGACAGGGGGTCGGGCAGCCCCAGCATTTT.

V and J are TRBV7-2 and TRBJ2-5, with 7 positions matching TRBD2. V was clipped by 6 bases and J by 5 bases; unmatched bases: 15. This CDR3 is built from 16 residues. Germline CDR1 is SGHTA and CDR2 is FQGNSA. The CDR3, as DNA: TGTGCCAGCAGTCTACAATCTGGGGGAGGGCGGGAGACCCAGTACTTC. As protein: CASSLQSGGGRETQYF.